This paragraph reports one TCR beta chain. The V and J ends lost 5 bases and 1 base, in that order; junction bases with no gene match: 7. The germline V gene has CDR1 MNHEY and CDR2 SMNVEV (reference sequence). The CDR3 spans 15 residues. Primers for the PCR totalled 60 Vbeta and 13 Jbeta. Assay: immunoSEQ multiplex PCR; the TCRdb copy retains only in-frame clones and omits some. The sample comprises about 140,000 clones, 72% of which are singletons, and around 2.2% rests with the top ten. The data were obtained in a study of cytomegalovirus exposure and HLA in healthy donors. This clonotype was obtained from a man in his forties in good health and CMV-seronegative. This chain joins TRBV27 and TRBJ1-1, with TRBD1 identical over 7 bases. The sequenced sample was PBMCs. The CDR3 region is CASSPYRGANTEAFF. The CDR3 region has the DNA TGTGCCAGCAGTCCATACAGGGGCGCGAACACTGAAGCTTTCTTT.